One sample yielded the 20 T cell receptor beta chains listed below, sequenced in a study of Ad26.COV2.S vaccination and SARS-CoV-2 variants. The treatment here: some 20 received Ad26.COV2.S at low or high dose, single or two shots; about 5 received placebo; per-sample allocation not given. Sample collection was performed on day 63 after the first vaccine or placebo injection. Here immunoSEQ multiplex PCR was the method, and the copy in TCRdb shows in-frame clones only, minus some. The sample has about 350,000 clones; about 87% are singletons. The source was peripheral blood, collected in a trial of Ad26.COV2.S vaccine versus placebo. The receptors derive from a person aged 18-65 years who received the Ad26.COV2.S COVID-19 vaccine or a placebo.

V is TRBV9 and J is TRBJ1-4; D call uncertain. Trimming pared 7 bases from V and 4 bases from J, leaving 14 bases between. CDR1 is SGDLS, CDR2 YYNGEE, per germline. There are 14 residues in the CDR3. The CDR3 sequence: CASSYELINEKLFF. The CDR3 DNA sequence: TGTGCCAGCTCCTATGAGCTAATTAATGAAAAACTGTTTTTT.

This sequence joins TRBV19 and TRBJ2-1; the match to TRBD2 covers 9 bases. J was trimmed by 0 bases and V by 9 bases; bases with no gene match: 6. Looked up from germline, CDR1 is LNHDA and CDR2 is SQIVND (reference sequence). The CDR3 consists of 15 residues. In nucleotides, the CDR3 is TGTGCCAGCGCGGGAGGGCCGAGCTCCTACAATGAGCAGTTCTTC. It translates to CASAGGPSSYNEQFF.

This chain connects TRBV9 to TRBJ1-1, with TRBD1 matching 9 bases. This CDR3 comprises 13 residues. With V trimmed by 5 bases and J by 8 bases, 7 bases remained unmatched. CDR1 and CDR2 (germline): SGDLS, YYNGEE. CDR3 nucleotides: TGTGCCAGCAGTGCTACCGGGACAGGGGAAGCTTTCTTT. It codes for CASSATGTGEAFF.

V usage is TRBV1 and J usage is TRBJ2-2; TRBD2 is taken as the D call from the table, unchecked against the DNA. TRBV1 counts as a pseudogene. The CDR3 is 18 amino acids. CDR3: CTSSQEPGTSLYTGELFF. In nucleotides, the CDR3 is TGCACCAGCAGCCAAGAGCCCGGGACTAGCTTATACACCGGGGAGCTGTTTTTT.

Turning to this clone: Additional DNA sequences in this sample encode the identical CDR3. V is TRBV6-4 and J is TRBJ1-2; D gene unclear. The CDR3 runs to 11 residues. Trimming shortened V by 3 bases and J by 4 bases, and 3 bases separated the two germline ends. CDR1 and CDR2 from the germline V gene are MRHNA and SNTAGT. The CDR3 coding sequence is TGTGCCAGCAGTGAGGGCTATGGCTACACCTTC. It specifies CASSEGYGYTF.

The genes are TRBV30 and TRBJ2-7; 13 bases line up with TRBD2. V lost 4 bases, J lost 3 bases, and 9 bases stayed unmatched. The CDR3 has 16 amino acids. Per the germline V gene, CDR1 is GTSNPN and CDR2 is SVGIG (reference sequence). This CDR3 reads CAWTPGLAGSNYEQYF. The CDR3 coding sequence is TGTGCCTGGACACCGGGACTAGCGGGATCTAACTACGAGCAGTACTTC.

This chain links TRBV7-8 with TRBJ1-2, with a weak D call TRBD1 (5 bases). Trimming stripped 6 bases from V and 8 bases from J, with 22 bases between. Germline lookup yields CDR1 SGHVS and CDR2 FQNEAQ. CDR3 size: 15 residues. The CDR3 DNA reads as TGTGCCAGCAGTCGAACGCGACAGCACGGCGGAGGCTACACCTTC. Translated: CASSRTRQHGGGYTF.

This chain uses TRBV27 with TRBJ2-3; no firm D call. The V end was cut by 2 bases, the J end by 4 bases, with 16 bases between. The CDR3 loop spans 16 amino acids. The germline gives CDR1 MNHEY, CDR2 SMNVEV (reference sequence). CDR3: CASSLRTPPGADTQYF. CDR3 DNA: TGTGCCAGCAGTTTAAGAACACCTCCGGGCGCAGATACGCAGTATTTT.

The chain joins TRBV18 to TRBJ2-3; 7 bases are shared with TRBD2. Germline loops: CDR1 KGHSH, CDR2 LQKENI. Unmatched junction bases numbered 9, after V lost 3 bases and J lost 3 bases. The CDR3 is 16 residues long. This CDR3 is CASSPRGRAHTDTQYF. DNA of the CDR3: TGTGCCAGCTCACCTCGTGGGAGGGCCCATACAGATACGCAGTATTTT.

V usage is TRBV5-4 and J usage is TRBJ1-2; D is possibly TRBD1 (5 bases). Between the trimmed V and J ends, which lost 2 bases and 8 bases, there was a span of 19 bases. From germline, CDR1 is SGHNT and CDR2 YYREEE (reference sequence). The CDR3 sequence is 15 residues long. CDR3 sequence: CASSFAGTATRGYTF. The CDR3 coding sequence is TGTGCCAGCAGCTTTGCCGGGACGGCGACTAGAGGCTACACCTTC.

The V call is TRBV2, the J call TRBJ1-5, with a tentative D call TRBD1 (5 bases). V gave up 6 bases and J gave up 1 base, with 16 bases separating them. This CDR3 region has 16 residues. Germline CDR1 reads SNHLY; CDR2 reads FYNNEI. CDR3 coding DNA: TGTGCCAGCAGCCCCTGGGGCAGTAGAAGCAATCAGCCCCAGCATTTT. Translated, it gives CASSPWGSRSNQPQHF.

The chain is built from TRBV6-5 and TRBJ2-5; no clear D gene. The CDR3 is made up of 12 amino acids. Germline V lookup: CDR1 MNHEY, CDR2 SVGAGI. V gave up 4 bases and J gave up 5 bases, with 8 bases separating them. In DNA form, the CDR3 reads TGTGCCAGCAGTTCGTTGGGCGAGACCCAGTACTTC. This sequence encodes CASSSLGETQYF.

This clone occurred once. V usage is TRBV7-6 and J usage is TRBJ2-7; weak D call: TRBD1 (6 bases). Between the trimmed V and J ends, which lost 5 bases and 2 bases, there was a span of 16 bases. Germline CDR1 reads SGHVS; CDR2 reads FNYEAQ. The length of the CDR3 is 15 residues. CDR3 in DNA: TGTGCCAGCAGCGGTGTTGGGGGCGGACCCTACGAGCAGTACTTC. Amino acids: CASSGVGGGPYEQYF.

CDR3 sequence: CAGSGGGTDTQYF. In nucleotides, the CDR3 is TGTGCCGGTAGCGGGGGGGGCACAGATACGCAGTATTTT. The rearrangement links TRBV30 to TRBJ2-3, with 11 bases matching TRBD2. The CDR3 totals 13 residues. V was pared by 8 bases and J by 1 base, with 2 bases of the junction left unmatched. Germline loops: CDR1 GTSNPN, CDR2 SVGIG (reference sequence).

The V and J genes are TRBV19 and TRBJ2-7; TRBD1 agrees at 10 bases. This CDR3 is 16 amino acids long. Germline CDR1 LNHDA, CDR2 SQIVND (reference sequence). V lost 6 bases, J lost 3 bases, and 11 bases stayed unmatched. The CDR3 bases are TGTGCCAGTAGCCCAGGGAGGACAGGGGGTCTCTACGAGCAGTACTTC. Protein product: CASSPGRTGGLYEQYF.

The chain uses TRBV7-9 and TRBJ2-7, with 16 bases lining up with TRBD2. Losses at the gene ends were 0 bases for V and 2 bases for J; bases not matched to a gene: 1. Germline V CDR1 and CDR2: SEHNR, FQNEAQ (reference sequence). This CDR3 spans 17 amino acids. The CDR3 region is CASSLAGTSGGAYEQYF. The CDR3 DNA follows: TGTGCCAGCAGCTTAGCGGGGACTAGCGGGGGGGCCTACGAGCAGTACTTC.

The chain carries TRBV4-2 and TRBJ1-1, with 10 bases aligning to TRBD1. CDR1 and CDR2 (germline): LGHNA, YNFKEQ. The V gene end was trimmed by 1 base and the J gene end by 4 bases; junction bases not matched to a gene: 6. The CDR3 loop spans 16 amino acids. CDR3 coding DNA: TGTGCCAGCAGCCAAGTTTCGACAGGGGGCTTCACTGAAGCTTTCTTT. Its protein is CASSQVSTGGFTEAFF.

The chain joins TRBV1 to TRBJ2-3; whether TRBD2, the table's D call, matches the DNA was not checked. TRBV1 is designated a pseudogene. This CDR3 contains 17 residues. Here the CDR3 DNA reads TGCACCAGCAGCCAGCGGGGACTAGCGGGGACCACAGATACGCAGTATTTT. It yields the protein CTSSQRGLAGTTDTQYF.

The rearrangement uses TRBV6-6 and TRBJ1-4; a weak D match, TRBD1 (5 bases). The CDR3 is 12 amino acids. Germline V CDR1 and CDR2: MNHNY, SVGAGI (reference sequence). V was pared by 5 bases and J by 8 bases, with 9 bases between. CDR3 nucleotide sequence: TGTGCCAGCAGTCCACAGGTAGAAAAACTGTTTTTT. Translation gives CASSPQVEKLFF.

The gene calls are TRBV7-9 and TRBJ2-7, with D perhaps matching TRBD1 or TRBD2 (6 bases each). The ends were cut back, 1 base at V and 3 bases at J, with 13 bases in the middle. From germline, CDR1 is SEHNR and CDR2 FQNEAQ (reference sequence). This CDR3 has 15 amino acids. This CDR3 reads CASSLDGGCGYEQYF. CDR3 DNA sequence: TGTGCCAGCAGCTTAGACGGGGGCTGTGGCTACGAGCAGTACTTC.